The subject of this entry is one T cell receptor (beta chain). What it binds is not known. Trimming cost V 1 base and J 4 bases; bases outside gene matches: 5. This CDR3 spans 14 amino acids. Germline CDR1 reads SGHDT; CDR2 reads YYEEEE. Donors in the study were healthy people who gave bone marrow. The data derive from a study of cytomegalovirus exposure and HLA in healthy donors. Findings and caveats of the study: It was reportedly the case that the classifier diagnosed cytomegalovirus status with high specificity and sensitivity. Most subjects' HLA-A and HLA-B alleles were reportedly predicted from TCR beta sequences.

It was with 60 Vbeta and 13 Jbeta primers that the PCR ran. Data came from immunoSEQ multiplex PCR; TCRdb stores just in-frame clones and leaves some out. Of about 160,000 clones listed, roughly 84% are singletons. The sample was PBMCs. This sequence joins TRBV5-6 and TRBJ2-7; 7 bases match TRBD1. This TCR derives from a young man in good health and CMV-seronegative. This CDR3 is CASSLNRGEYEQYF. CDR3 in DNA: TGTGCCAGCAGCTTGAACAGGGGAGAATACGAGCAGTACTTC. The whole variable domain, filled in from reference TRBV5-6 and TRBJ2-7, reads DAGVTQSPTHLIKTRGQQVTLRCSPKSGHDTVSWYQQALGQGPQFIFQYYEEEERQRGNFPDRFSGHQFPNYSSELNVNALLLGDSALYLCASSLNRGEYEQYFGPGTRLTVT.